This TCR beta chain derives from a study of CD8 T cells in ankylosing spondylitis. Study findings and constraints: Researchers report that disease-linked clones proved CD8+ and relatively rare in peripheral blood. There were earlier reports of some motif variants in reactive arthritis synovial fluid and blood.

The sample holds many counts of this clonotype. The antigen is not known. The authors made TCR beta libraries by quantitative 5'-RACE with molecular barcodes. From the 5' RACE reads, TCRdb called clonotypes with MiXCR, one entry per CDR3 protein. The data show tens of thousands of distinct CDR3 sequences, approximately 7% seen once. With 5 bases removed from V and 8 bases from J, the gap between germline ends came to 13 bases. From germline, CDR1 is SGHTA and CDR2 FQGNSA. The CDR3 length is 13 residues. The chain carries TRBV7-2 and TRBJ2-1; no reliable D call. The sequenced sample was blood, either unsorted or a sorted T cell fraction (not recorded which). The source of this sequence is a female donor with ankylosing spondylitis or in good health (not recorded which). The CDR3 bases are TGTGCCAGCAGCAAAGTCGTTGTCGATGAGCAGTTCTTC. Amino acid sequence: CASSKVVVDEQFF.